Sequencing of this T cell receptor beta chain was carried out in a study of blood T cell repertoires in COVID-19. Some clones are missing from TCRdb's copy, which holds only in-frame ones; the method was immunoSEQ multiplex PCR. The data show hundreds of thousands of clones, roughly 85% seen once. The CDR3 extends over 15 amino acids. Germline-derived CDR1 and CDR2 are MNHEY and SMNVEV (reference sequence). Unmatched junction bases numbered 6, after V lost 1 base and J lost 4 bases. This clonotype was sampled from a woman aged 45-65 years who had recovered from COVID-19. Material: PBMCs or T cells enriched from blood (not recorded which). V and J are TRBV27 and TRBJ2-7; 8 bases align to TRBD1. CDR3 amino acids: CASSLLNRGSYEQYF. CDR3 DNA: TGTGCCAGCAGTTTATTAAACAGGGGGTCTTACGAGCAGTACTTC.